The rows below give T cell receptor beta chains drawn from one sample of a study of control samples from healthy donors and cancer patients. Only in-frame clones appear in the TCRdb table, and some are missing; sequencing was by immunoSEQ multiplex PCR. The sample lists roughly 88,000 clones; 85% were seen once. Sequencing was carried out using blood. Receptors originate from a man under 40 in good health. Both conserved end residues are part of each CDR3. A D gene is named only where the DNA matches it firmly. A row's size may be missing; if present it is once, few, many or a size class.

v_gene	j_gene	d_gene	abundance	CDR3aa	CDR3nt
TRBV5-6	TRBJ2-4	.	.	CASSLDHRENIQYF	TGTGCCAGCAGCTTGGATCACAGAGAAAACATTCAGTACTTC
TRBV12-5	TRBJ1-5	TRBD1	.	CASGLGQGNQPQHF	TGTGCTAGTGGTCTGGGACAGGGAAATCAGCCCCAGCATTTT
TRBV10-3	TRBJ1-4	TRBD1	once	CAISESYPGQRKNEKLFF	TGTGCCATCAGTGAGTCTTATCCGGGACAGAGAAAAAATGAAAAACTGTTTTTT
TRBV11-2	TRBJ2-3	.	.	CASSLGWVTDTQYF	TGTGCCAGCAGCTTAGGTTGGGTCACAGATACGCAGTATTTT
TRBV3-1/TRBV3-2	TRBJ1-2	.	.	CASSQGMSSLYGYTF	TGTGCCAGCAGCCAAGGAATGAGTTCCCTCTATGGCTACACCTTC
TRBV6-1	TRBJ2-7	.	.	CASSEGLLIYEQYF	TGTGCCAGCAGTGAAGGGCTGCTGATCTACGAGCAGTACTTC
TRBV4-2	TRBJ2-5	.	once	CASSQGVSSTGTQYF	TGTGCCAGCAGCCAAGGAGTCAGTTCGACAGGGACCCAGTACTTC
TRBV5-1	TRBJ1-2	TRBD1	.	CASSFGEGAAYGYTF	TGCGCCAGCAGCTTTGGGGAGGGGGCGGCCTATGGCTACACCTTC
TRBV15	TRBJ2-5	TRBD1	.	CATSNGQGQPETQYF	TGTGCCACCAGCAATGGACAGGGGCAACCAGAGACCCAGTACTTC
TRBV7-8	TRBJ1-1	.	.	CASSSEGEAFF	TGTGCCAGCAGCTCCGAAGGTGAAGCTTTCTTT
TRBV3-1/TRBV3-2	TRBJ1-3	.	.	CASSQVSTAGNTIYF	TGTGCCAGCAGCCAGGTATCGACAGCTGGAAACACCATATATTTT
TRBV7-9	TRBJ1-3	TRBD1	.	CASSSQGATVYF	TGTGCCAGCAGCTCACAGGGGGCGACGGTATATTTT
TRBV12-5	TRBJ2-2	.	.	CASGPDPGELFF	TGTGCTAGTGGTCCCGACCCCGGGGAGCTGTTTTTT
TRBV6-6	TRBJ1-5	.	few	CASSSNQPQHF	TGTGCCAGCAGTTCTAATCAGCCCCAGCATTTT
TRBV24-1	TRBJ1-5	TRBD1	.	CATSDLIGTGGNQPQHF	TGTGCCACCAGTGATTTGATCGGGACAGGGGGGAATCAGCCCCAGCATTTT
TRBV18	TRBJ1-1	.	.	CASSPSGPRDTEAFF	TGTGCCAGCTCACCAAGCGGTCCAAGGGACACTGAAGCTTTCTTT
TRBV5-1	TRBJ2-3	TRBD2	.	CASSSGLAGGSDSTDTQYF	TGCGCCAGCAGCTCGGGACTAGCGGGGGGAAGCGACAGCACAGATACGCAGTATTTT
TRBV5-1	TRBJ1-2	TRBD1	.	CASSLGDREGYGYTF	TGCGCCAGCAGCTTGGGCGACAGGGAAGGCTATGGCTACACCTTC
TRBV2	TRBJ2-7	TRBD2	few	CASSGRGERQYF	TGTGCCAGCAGTGGGCGGGGGGAGCGGCAGTACTTC
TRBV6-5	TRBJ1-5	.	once	CASGWGDGQPQHF	TGTGCCAGCGGGTGGGGGGACGGTCAGCCCCAGCATTTT
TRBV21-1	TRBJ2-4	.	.	CASSKEEEGGTKNIQYF	TGTGCCAGCAGCAAAGAAGAGGAGGGGGGGACCAAAAACATTCAGTACTTC
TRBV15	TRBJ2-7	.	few	CATSRVGRSYEQYF	TGTGCCACCAGCAGAGTAGGGAGAAGTTACGAGCAGTACTTC
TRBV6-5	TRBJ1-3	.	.	CASRPQSDSGNTIYF	TGTGCCAGCAGACCCCAGTCTGACTCTGGAAACACCATATATTTT
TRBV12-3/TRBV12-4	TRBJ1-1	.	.	CASSRHENTEAFF	TGTGCCAGCAGCCGCCATGAAAACACTGAAGCTTTCTTT
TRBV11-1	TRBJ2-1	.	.	CASSLEIGGPNEQFF	TGTGCCAGCAGCTTAGAGATAGGGGGGCCTAATGAGCAGTTCTTC
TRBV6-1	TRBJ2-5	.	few	CASSEWRAATQYF	TGTGCCAGCAGTGAATGGCGGGCCGCGACCCAGTACTTC
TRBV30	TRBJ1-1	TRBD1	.	CAWGNRGLTEAFF	TGTGCCTGGGGTAACAGGGGGCTTACTGAAGCTTTCTTT
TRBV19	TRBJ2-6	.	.	CASSISPIRQGASGANVLTF	TGTGCCAGTAGTATATCCCCTATCCGCCAGGGCGCGTCTGGGGCCAACGTCCTGACTTTC
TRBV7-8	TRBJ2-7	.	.	CASSLRGVGYEQYF	TGTGCCAGCAGCTTAAGAGGGGTCGGTTACGAGCAGTACTTC
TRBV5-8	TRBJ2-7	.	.	CASNPDTGYEQYF	TGTGCCAGCAACCCGGACACTGGCTACGAGCAGTACTTC
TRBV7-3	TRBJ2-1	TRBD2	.	CASSLGTSGGAMNEQFF	TGTGCCAGCAGCCTAGGGACTAGCGGGGGGGCAATGAATGAGCAGTTCTTC
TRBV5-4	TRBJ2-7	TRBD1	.	CASSREGQGYEQYF	TGTGCCAGCAGCAGGGAGGGACAGGGCTACGAGCAGTACTTC
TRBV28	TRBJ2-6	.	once	CASSSTGHSGANVLTF	TGTGCCAGCAGTTCGACAGGCCACTCTGGGGCCAACGTCCTGACTTTC
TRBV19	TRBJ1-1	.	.	CASTFRSGSLNTEAFF	TGTGCCAGTACCTTCCGTTCGGGGAGCCTGAACACTGAAGCTTTCTTT
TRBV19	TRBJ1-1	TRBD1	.	CAPEDRVAEAFF	TGTGCCCCCGAGGACAGGGTCGCTGAAGCTTTCTTT
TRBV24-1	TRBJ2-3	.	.	CATSGRGFPDTQYF	TGTGCCACCAGTGGCCGGGGGTTCCCAGATACGCAGTATTTT
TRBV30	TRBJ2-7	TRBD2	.	CASTTSGGSYEQYF	TGTGCCTCAACGACTAGCGGGGGTTCTTACGAGCAGTACTTC